The 5 T cell receptor beta chains below all came from one sample that was sequenced in a study of blood T cell repertoires in COVID-19. Assay: immunoSEQ multiplex PCR; the TCRdb copy retains only in-frame clones and omits some. The sample includes a few hundred thousand clones, about 83% of them seen just once. The sequencing input was PBMCs or T cells enriched from blood (not recorded which). Source of these receptors: a woman aged 40 to 49 who had recovered from COVID-19.

The CDR3 is CASSYGQGARGYTF. The CDR3 coding sequence is TGTGCCAGCAGTTATGGACAGGGGGCTCGTGGCTACACCTTC. The rearrangement joins TRBV28 to TRBJ1-2; 11 bases map to TRBD1. Germline V gene data show CDR1 as MDHEN and CDR2 as SYDVKM. This CDR3 is built from 14 residues. Unmatched junction bases numbered 5, after V lost 4 bases and J lost 7 bases.

This clone was recorded only once. The CDR3 DNA reads as TGTGCCACCTCTCCCGACAGGGTCAACACCGGGGAGCTGTTTTTT. This translates into CATSPDRVNTGELFF. The chain combines TRBV19 with TRBJ2-2, with TRBD1 matching 7 bases. The trim removed 10 bases at V and 2 bases at J, leaving 10 bases unmatched. This CDR3 has 15 amino acids. CDR1 is LNHDA and CDR2 is SQIVND in the germline V gene (reference sequence).

The chain employs TRBV10-3 and TRBJ1-4, with 9 positions matching TRBD1. Trimming cost V 2 bases and J 8 bases; bases outside gene matches: 9. CDR3 length equals 16 residues. CDR1 and CDR2 (germline): ENHRY, SYGVKD. The CDR3: CAISETSQGAGEKLFF. The CDR3 DNA sequence: TGTGCCATCAGTGAGACTTCACAGGGGGCCGGGGAAAAACTGTTTTTT.

The gene calls are TRBV18 and TRBJ2-7, with 8 nucleotides matching TRBD1. With 6 bases clipped from V and 0 bases from J, the junction kept 16 bases outside the gene matches. The CDR3 loop spans 18 amino acids. Looked up from germline, CDR1 is KGHSH and CDR2 is LQKENI. The CDR3, as DNA: TGTGCCAGCTCCAGATTGGGACAGGCCGCTGTTCTCTCCTACGAGCAGTACTTC. This sequence encodes CASSRLGQAAVLSYEQYF.

This clone has just one count. The V call is TRBV28, the J call TRBJ1-1, with 7 bases matching TRBD1. The V gene end was trimmed by 5 bases and the J gene end by 5 bases; junction bases not matched to a gene: 8. Germline V lookup: CDR1 MDHEN, CDR2 SYDVKM. The CDR3 spans 14 residues. In DNA, the CDR3 is TGTGCCAGCAGTCCACAACAGGGGAGGACTGAAGCTTTCTTT. Protein sequence: CASSPQQGRTEAFF.